This T cell receptor (beta chain) is from a study of blood T cells in healthy people across ages. General study results and limits: Unsorted PBMC input precluded a conclusive naive versus antigen-experienced comparison. Naive T cell percentage showed a strong correlation with the diversity of TCR beta. Comparison with aged donors showed that long-lived donors had more naive CD4+ cells and higher diversity.

This clonotype was detected only a few times. The antigen is unknown. Trimming shortened V by 3 bases and J by 0 bases, and 15 bases separated the two germline ends. The CDR3 is 17 residues long. The germline gives CDR1 SGHTA, CDR2 FQGNSA. PCR was performed a second time for about 6 to 12 cycles using a sample-barcoded 5' primer and a J-beta primer mix. TCRdb fed the 5' RACE reads into MiXCR, producing one record per CDR3 protein. The sample consists of about 730,000 distinct CDR3 sequences, approximately 39% of them appearing once. Aged roughly 6 to 90, donors were systemically healthy Caucasians from Russia.

Sequenced input: blood. The source is a woman in her sixties in good health. The J gene is TRBJ2-4, the V gene TRBV7-2, with D perhaps TRBD2 (5 bases). The CDR3 sequence: CASSFSVDWRAKNIQYF. The CDR3 DNA reads as TGTGCCAGCAGCTTCTCCGTGGACTGGCGAGCCAAAAACATTCAGTACTTC. Variable domain in full (rest from reference TRBV7-2 and TRBJ2-4): GAGVSQSPSNKVTEKGKDVELRCDPISGHTALYWYRQSLGQGLEFLIYFQGNSAPDKSGLPSDRFSAERTGGSVSTLTIQRTQQEDSAVYLCASSFSVDWRAKNIQYFGAGTRLSVL.